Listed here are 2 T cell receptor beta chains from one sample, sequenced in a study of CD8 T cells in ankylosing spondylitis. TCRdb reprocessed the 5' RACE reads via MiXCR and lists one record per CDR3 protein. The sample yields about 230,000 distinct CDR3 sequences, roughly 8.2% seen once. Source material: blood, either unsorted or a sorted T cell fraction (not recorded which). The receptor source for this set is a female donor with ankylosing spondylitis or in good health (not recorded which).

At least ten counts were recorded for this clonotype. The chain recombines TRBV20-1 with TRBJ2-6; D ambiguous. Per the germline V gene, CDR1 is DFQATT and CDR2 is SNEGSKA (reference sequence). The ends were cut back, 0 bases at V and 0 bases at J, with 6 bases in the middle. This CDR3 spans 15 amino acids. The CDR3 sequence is CSARDQSSGANVLTF. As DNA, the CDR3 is TGCAGTGCTAGAGATCAGAGCTCTGGGGCCAACGTCCTGACTTTC.

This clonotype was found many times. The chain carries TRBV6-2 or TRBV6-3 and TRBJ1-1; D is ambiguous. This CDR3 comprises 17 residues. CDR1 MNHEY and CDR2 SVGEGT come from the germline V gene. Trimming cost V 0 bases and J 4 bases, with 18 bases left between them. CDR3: CASSYSGRDYRGTEAFF. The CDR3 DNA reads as TGTGCCAGCAGTTACTCAGGACGAGACTACCGGGGCACTGAAGCTTTCTTT.